The next 25 T cell receptor beta chains were all read from a single sample in a study of Ad26.COV2.S vaccination and SARS-CoV-2 variants. TCRdb's table, derived via immunoSEQ multiplex PCR, lists solely in-frame clones and lacks some. Of hundreds of thousands of clones in the sample, 85% to 90% were seen once. The sample's treatment: some 20 received Ad26.COV2.S at low or high dose, single or two shots; about 5 received placebo; per-sample allocation not given. Samples were taken on day 63 after the first vaccine or placebo injection. The sample was peripheral blood, taken in a trial of Ad26.COV2.S vaccine versus placebo. These receptors originate from a person between 18 and 65 years old who received the Ad26.COV2.S COVID-19 vaccine or a placebo.

This clone was picked up one time. The rearrangement links TRBV7-8 to TRBJ2-5; D call uncertain. CDR3 length: 14 residues. Trimming took 5 bases from V and 0 from J, leaving 10 bases between them. Germline V gene lookup returns CDR1 SGHVS and CDR2 FQNEAQ. The CDR3 region has the DNA TGTGCCAGCAGCCCGTATCGAGACCAAGAGACCCAGTACTTC. Translated, it gives CASSPYRDQETQYF.

This chain connects TRBV29-1 to TRBJ1-1; TRBD1 might be the D (6 bases). The germline V gene encodes CDR1 SQVTM and CDR2 ANQGSEA. With 0 bases removed from V and 6 bases from J, the gap between germline ends came to 11 bases. CDR3 length: 13 residues. Here the CDR3 reads CSVEEGGLSEAFF. CDR3 nucleotides: TGCAGCGTTGAAGAAGGGGGGTTGTCTGAAGCTTTCTTT.

The chain joins TRBV11-2 to TRBJ2-7; perhaps TRBD2 as D (6 bases). Germline V CDR1 and CDR2: SGHAT, FQNNGV. V lost 1 base and J lost 3, with 13 bases in between. The CDR3 contains 15 residues. The CDR3 here is CASSLVASVIYEQYF. The DNA of the CDR3 is TGTGCCAGCAGCTTAGTTGCTAGCGTAATCTACGAGCAGTACTTC.

V gene TRBV5-4 combines with J gene TRBJ2-3, with D uncertain. The CDR3 has 16 residues. Trimming shortened V by 1 base and J by 2 bases, and 14 bases separated the two germline ends. The germline V gene encodes CDR1 SGHNT and CDR2 YYREEE (reference sequence). The CDR3, as DNA: TGTGCCAGCAGCTTGCTAGTTGGCGAATCCACAGATACGCAGTATTTT. Translated: CASSLLVGESTDTQYF.

The J gene is TRBJ1-5, the V gene TRBV7-3, with no clear D. The CDR3 spans 13 residues. Trimming stripped 2 bases from V and 3 bases from J, with 5 bases between. Germline V gives CDR1 SGHTA, CDR2 FQGTGA. The DNA of the CDR3 is TGTGCCAGCAGCTTAGCATACAATCAGCCCCAGCATTTT. Protein product: CASSLAYNQPQHF.

V and J are TRBV29-1 and TRBJ2-3; D ambiguous. The CDR3 has 13 amino acids. V was cut by 4 bases and J by 7 bases, with 15 bases left in between. CDR1 and CDR2 from the germline V gene are SQVTM and ANQGSEA. CDR3 sequence: CSVAKTDGYTQYF. CDR3 DNA: TGCAGCGTTGCCAAGACGGACGGATATACGCAGTATTTT.

The chain carries TRBV10-3 and TRBJ1-1; D not resolved. This CDR3 spans 13 amino acids. CDR1 is ENHRY and CDR2 is SYGVKD in the germline V gene. Trimming shortened V by 7 bases and J by 4 bases, and 13 bases separated the two germline ends. CDR3 bases: TGTGCCATCATCCCAGAGTCCTTCACTGAAGCTTTCTTT. It specifies CAIIPESFTEAFF.

Written as DNA, the CDR3 is TGTGCCAGTACCTCCGACAGGGGAGGCAATGAGCAGTTCTTC. Translation: CASTSDRGGNEQFF. The chain employs TRBV2 and TRBJ2-1, with 8 bases fitting TRBD1. V was pared by 9 bases and J by 6 bases, with 10 bases of the junction left unmatched. There are 14 residues in the CDR3. Germline-derived CDR1 and CDR2 are SNHLY and FYNNEI.

The rearrangement uses TRBV27 and TRBJ2-5; possibly TRBD1 or TRBD2 for D (5 bases each). This CDR3 has 13 residues. Trimming took off 8 bases at V and 5 bases at J, with 15 bases between the two ends. Germline V lookup: CDR1 MNHEY, CDR2 SMNVEV (reference sequence). The DNA of the CDR3 is TGTGCCAGCGGCCGGAGCAGGGAGGAGACCCAGTACTTC. It translates to CASGRSREETQYF.

This clone was detected only once. This chain uses TRBV27 with TRBJ1-5; TRBD1 matches at 8 bases. Germline V gene sequence: CDR1 MNHEY, CDR2 SMNVEV (reference sequence). V lost 5 bases, J lost 4 bases, and 7 bases stayed unmatched. The CDR3 is made up of 15 amino acids. CDR3 bases: TGTGCCAGCAGTCCCCGGACAGGGCGGAATCAGCCCCAGCATTTT. This sequence encodes CASSPRTGRNQPQHF.

The CDR3 coding sequence is TGTGCCAGCAGCTTAGGACGGTACACTGAAGCTTTCTTT. Protein product: CASSLGRYTEAFF. The chain has TRBV7-2 and TRBJ1-1; D is undetermined. Trimming removed 1 base from V and 3 bases from J, with 6 bases in between. CDR1 is SGHTA and CDR2 is FQGNSA in the germline V gene. CDR3 size: 13 residues.

The DNA of the CDR3 is TGTGCCAGCAGTTTATCGGGCAGCGTAATTAATTCACCCCTCCACTTT. It specifies CASSLSGSVINSPLHF. The chain recombines TRBV27 with TRBJ1-6; no reliable D call. Germline values: CDR1 MNHEY, CDR2 SMNVEV (reference sequence). Trimming left V 0 bases short and J 6 bases short, with 12 bases between. This CDR3 has 16 amino acids.

The rearrangement uses TRBV4-1 and TRBJ2-7, with unresolved D. V dropped 3 bases and J dropped 10 bases, with 13 bases sitting between them. The CDR3 consists of 12 residues. Per germline, CDR1 MGHRA and CDR2 YSYEKL. The CDR3 loop reads CASSQTLAEQYF. The CDR3 bases are TGCGCCAGCAGCCAGACACTGGCCGAACAGTACTTC.

This clone came up a few times. The chain links TRBV6-5 to TRBJ1-2; D gene ambiguous. The germline V gene has CDR1 MNHEY and CDR2 SVGAGI. The CDR3 contains 13 residues. V was clipped by 6 bases and J by 4 bases, with 12 bases between them. The DNA for the CDR3 is TGTGCCAGCAGCCACGGCAGGATCTATGGCTACACCTTC. Its protein product is CASSHGRIYGYTF.

Of note for this clone: Other DNA sequences within the sample encode an identical CDR3. The chain links TRBV28 to TRBJ2-7; 7 bases are a match to TRBD1. Germline V gene data show CDR1 as MDHEN and CDR2 as SYDVKM. V shed 8 bases, J shed 3 bases, and the junction held 4 bases outside the gene matches. There are 12 residues in the CDR3. Here the CDR3 DNA reads TGTGCCAGCTCTACAGGGGTCTACGAGCAGTACTTC. Translating it yields CASSTGVYEQYF.

The chain is built from TRBV24-1 and TRBJ2-3, with a possible D match to TRBD2 (6 bases). Germline lookup yields CDR1 KGHDR and CDR2 SFDVKD. V lost 0 bases and J lost 1, with 13 bases in between. CDR3 length: 17 amino acids. The CDR3 here is CATSDLPPGEGTDTQYF. CDR3 DNA: TGTGCCACCAGTGATTTGCCTCCGGGGGAAGGCACAGATACGCAGTATTTT.

V usage is TRBV3-1 (or the pseudogene TRBV3-2) and J usage is TRBJ2-2, with 8 bases that match TRBD2. The J segment lost 0 bases and the V segment lost 8 bases, leaving 8 bases of the junction unmatched. CDR3 length: 16 residues. Germline V gene sequence: CDR1 LGHDT, CDR2 YNNKEL (reference sequence). The CDR3, as DNA: TGTGCCAGCGGCTACCTGACTAGCGCGAACACCGGGGAGCTGTTTTTT. Protein sequence: CASGYLTSANTGELFF.

This chain links TRBV3-1 (or the pseudogene TRBV3-2) with TRBJ2-7; 11 bases are a match to TRBD1. This CDR3 region has 14 residues. CDR1 is LGHDT, CDR2 YNNKEL, per germline (reference sequence). Germline trimming cut 5 bases from V and 7 bases from J; bases unmatched to any gene: 7. CDR3 bases: TGTGCCAGCAGCGCCTGGACAGGGGGCCAGGAGCAGTACTTC. Its translation: CASSAWTGGQEQYF.

This clone was found once. The genes are TRBV28 and TRBJ2-7, with 7 bases fitting TRBD1. This CDR3 is built from 14 residues. Germline assignment: CDR1 MDHEN and CDR2 SYDVKM. Trimming cost V 9 bases and J 1 base; bases outside gene matches: 9. The CDR3 spells CASCFRDRSYEQYF. As DNA, the CDR3 is TGTGCCAGTTGCTTCCGGGACAGATCCTACGAGCAGTACTTC.

This chain joins TRBV11-1 and TRBJ1-1; D is unresolved. The V and J ends lost 1 base and 5 bases respectively, with 8 bases between them. The germline gives CDR1 SGHAT, CDR2 FQDESV (reference sequence). The CDR3 length is 13 residues. The chain's CDR3 is CASSLGRRTEAFF. For the CDR3, the DNA is TGTGCCAGCAGCTTAGGACGGAGGACTGAAGCTTTCTTT.

CDR3 sequence (DNA): TGTGCCAGCAGCGCGACAGGGGGCCCCTACGAGCAGTACTTC. This translates into CASSATGGPYEQYF. This chain connects TRBV9 to TRBJ2-7; TRBD1 agrees at 10 bases. CDR3 length equals 14 residues. Trimming cost V 3 bases and J 2 bases; bases outside gene matches: 2. Germline values: CDR1 SGDLS, CDR2 YYNGEE. Filled out from reference TRBV9 and TRBJ2-7, the complete variable domain reads DSGVTQTPKHLITATGQRVTLRCSPRSGDLSVYWYQQSLDQGLQFLIQYYNGEERAKGNILERFSAQQFPDLHSELNLSSLELGDSALYFCASSATGGPYEQYFGPGTRLTVT.

The CDR3 DNA reads TGCGCCAGCAGCCAAGATAGGCTTTTAAGCACAGATACGCAGTATTTT. Its translation: CASSQDRLLSTDTQYF. The chain employs TRBV4-1 and TRBJ2-3; D gene unclear. This CDR3 contains 16 residues. Trimming took off 0 bases at V and 0 bases at J, with 10 bases between the two ends. The germline CDR1 and CDR2 sequences are MGHRA and YSYEKL.

Here the CDR3 reads CASSLWGANSPLHF. The DNA for the CDR3 is TGTGCCAGCAGTTTATGGGGGGCTAATTCACCCCTCCACTTT. V gene TRBV27 combines with J gene TRBJ1-6; a possible D gene is TRBD1 (6 bases). The CDR3 has 14 amino acids. Looked up from germline, CDR1 is MNHEY and CDR2 is SMNVEV (reference sequence). The V end lost 1 base, the J end lost 6 bases, and 7 bases lay between the germline ends.

The chain combines TRBV28 with TRBJ2-4; 9 bases map to TRBD2. Per the germline V gene, CDR1 is MDHEN and CDR2 is SYDVKM. This CDR3 comprises 14 residues. V was clipped by 3 bases and J by 9 bases; unmatched bases: 6. This CDR3 is CASSLGGRVRIQYF. The CDR3 bases are TGTGCCAGCAGTTTGGGCGGGAGGGTGCGCATTCAGTACTTC.

The V gene is TRBV7-2, the J gene TRBJ2-3; tentative D call: TRBD2 (6 bases). The CDR3 spans 16 residues. CDR1 and CDR2 from the germline V gene are SGHTA and FQGNSA. V gave up 2 bases and J gave up 6 bases, with 18 bases separating them. The CDR3 protein is CASSLSTRGDGDTQYF. In nucleotides, the CDR3 is TGTGCCAGCAGCTTATCAACTCGCGGGGACGGGGATACGCAGTATTTT.